This note documents a single TCR beta chain sequence. This entry comes from a study of blood T cell repertoires in COVID-19. The assay was immunoSEQ multiplex PCR, and TCRdb's table has in-frame clones only and misses some. The table lists tens of thousands of clones, approximately 87% of them singletons. This clonotype originated in a human donor with acute or convalescent COVID-19. The donor label of this sample is uncertain. The sequenced material came from peripheral blood.

The CDR3 nucleotides read TGTGCCAGCAGTCCCCGTGGACAGGGGGCGTATAGCAATCAGCCCCAGCATTTT. This encodes CASSPRGQGAYSNQPQHF. The chain joins TRBV27 to TRBJ1-5; 11 bases match TRBD1. Germline V gives CDR1 MNHEY, CDR2 SMNVEV (reference sequence). CDR3 length: 18 amino acids. The V segment lost 5 bases and the J segment 0 bases; nucleotides outside the gene matches: 9.